This record covers a single T cell receptor beta chain. Here immunoSEQ multiplex PCR was the method, and the copy in TCRdb shows in-frame clones only, minus some. The sample has roughly 300,000 clones; 70% to 75% are singletons. V lost 4 bases and J 2 bases, leaving 8 bases between the germline ends. The CDR3 is 13 amino acids. CDR1 and CDR2 (germline): KGHSH, LQKENI. This specimen comes from a study of shared clonotypes between healthy human individuals. Nashville, Tennessee was home to all donors, who were Caucasian adults. Sequencing used memory CD4+ T cells sorted from blood. Subset given: CD45RA-negative fraction. This clonotype was sampled from a man aged 30-40 years in good health. The genes are TRBV18 and TRBJ2-5; weak D call: TRBD1 (5 bases). CDR3 in amino acids: CASSLRQQETQYF. The CDR3 region has the DNA TGTGCCAGCTCACTCCGACAGCAAGAGACCCAGTACTTC.